Presented here are 23 T cell receptor beta chains from one specimen sequenced in a study of blood T cell repertoires in COVID-19. Some clones are missing from TCRdb's copy, which holds only in-frame ones; the method was immunoSEQ multiplex PCR. The repertoire consists of 55,000 to 75,000 clones, with about nine tenths occurring once and the leading ten covering 6.5% to 8.5%. Input material: peripheral blood. These receptors were collected from a man aged 45-65 years with active COVID-19.

The chain uses TRBV5-1 and TRBJ1-1, with TRBD1 matching over 8 bases. V dropped 4 bases and J dropped 3; count of bases not matched to a gene: 2. The CDR3 has 13 residues. CDR1 SGHRS and CDR2 YFSETQ come from the germline V gene. The CDR3 sequence: CASSKGQDTEAFF. DNA for the CDR3: TGCGCCAGCAGCAAGGGACAGGACACTGAAGCTTTCTTT.

This clone was counted between two and nine times. The rearrangement uses TRBV2 and TRBJ2-5; 8 bases match TRBD1. V shed 5 bases, J shed 2 bases, and the junction held 7 bases outside the gene matches. The CDR3 contains 15 residues. Germline V CDR1 and CDR2: SNHLY, FYNNEI. CDR3 sequence: CASSLDQGAQETQYF. The CDR3, as DNA: TGTGCCAGCAGTCTAGACCAGGGGGCTCAAGAGACCCAGTACTTC.

The rearrangement joins TRBV6-1 to TRBJ2-2, with D maybe TRBD2 (6 bases). Trimming left V 3 bases short and J 1 base short, with 15 bases between. The germline V gene encodes CDR1 MNHNS and CDR2 SASEGT. CDR3 length: 17 residues. As DNA, the CDR3 is TGTGCCAGCAGTGACAACAAGGGACTCAGGAACACCGGGGAGCTGTTTTTT. Translating it yields CASSDNKGLRNTGELFF.

The chain combines TRBV25-1 with TRBJ2-5, with D possibly being TRBD1 (5 bases). CDR3 length: 13 amino acids. V was clipped by 7 bases and J by 5 bases, with 14 bases between them. CDR1 and CDR2 from the germline V gene are MGHDK and SYGVNS. CDR3 sequence (DNA): TGTGCCAGCACCCTTGGGGCGGCTGAGACCCAGTACTTC. It codes for CASTLGAAETQYF.

J is TRBJ2-6 and V is TRBV12-5; D is unclear. CDR3 length equals 12 residues. V lost 6 bases and J 4 bases, leaving 4 bases between the germline ends. Germline V gene sequence: CDR1 LGHNT, CDR2 FRNRAP. The CDR3: CASGAGANVLTF. CDR3 nucleotide sequence: TGTGCTAGTGGGGCCGGGGCCAACGTCCTGACTTTC. The variable domain in full, with the rest retrieved from reference TRBV12-5 and TRBJ2-6, is DARVTQTPRHKVTEMGQEVTMRCQPILGHNTVFWYRQTMMQGLELLAYFRNRAPLDDSGMPKDRFSAEMPDATLATLKIQPSEPRDSAVYFCASGAGANVLTFGAGSRLTVL.

The rearrangement links TRBV5-4 to TRBJ1-1; 9 nucleotides line up with TRBD1. The germline gives CDR1 SGHNT, CDR2 YYREEE (reference sequence). The CDR3 is 15 amino acids. V shed 0 bases and J 5 bases; nucleotides not matched to a gene: 5. The CDR3 loop reads CASSLAGQGATEAFF. CDR3 bases: TGTGCCAGCAGCTTGGCGGGACAGGGTGCGACTGAAGCTTTCTTT.

This sequence joins TRBV18 and TRBJ2-7, with 10 positions matching TRBD2. V shed 0 bases and J 3 bases; nucleotides not matched to a gene: 2. CDR1 is KGHSH, CDR2 LQKENI, per germline. The CDR3 runs to 15 residues. The CDR3 reads CASSPPTSGHYEQYF. CDR3 DNA: TGTGCCAGCTCACCACCGACTAGCGGGCACTACGAGCAGTACTTC.

V is TRBV5-1 and J is TRBJ2-7; TRBD2 agrees at 8 bases. The CDR3 spans 14 residues. Germline V gene data show CDR1 as SGHRS and CDR2 as YFSETQ. The V segment lost 0 bases and the J segment 4 bases; nucleotides outside the gene matches: 3. The chain's CDR3 is CASSLGGRSYEQYF. The CDR3 DNA reads as TGCGCCAGCAGCTTGGGCGGGAGGTCTTACGAGCAGTACTTC.

The chain's CDR3 is CASSLTGEGYTF. The CDR3 coding sequence is TGTGCCAGCAGTCTCACAGGGGAAGGCTACACCTTC. The chain combines TRBV28 with TRBJ1-2; the match to TRBD1 covers 7 bases. Trimming took 5 bases from V and 8 from J; bases not matched to a gene: 5. CDR1 and CDR2 from the germline V gene are MDHEN and SYDVKM. There are 12 residues in the CDR3.

The V call is TRBV7-2, the J call TRBJ2-3, with D tentatively TRBD2 (6 bases). The CDR3 length is 14 residues. Trimming shortened V by 5 bases and J by 2 bases, and 11 bases separated the two germline ends. Germline V lookup: CDR1 SGHTA, CDR2 FQGNSA. The CDR3 sequence: CASSTGLFTDTQYF. CDR3 DNA: TGTGCCAGCAGCACGGGACTCTTCACAGATACGCAGTATTTT.

The chain combines TRBV11-2 with TRBJ2-7; 7 bases agree with TRBD2. This CDR3 contains 18 residues. V gave up 5 bases and J gave up 0 bases; unmatched junction bases: 16. Germline lookup yields CDR1 SGHAT and CDR2 FQNNGV. The CDR3 spells CASSHSGFGAGTSYEQYF. In nucleotides, the CDR3 is TGTGCCAGCAGCCATAGCGGGTTTGGGGCAGGGACCTCCTACGAGCAGTACTTC.

The genes are TRBV6-2 or TRBV6-3 and TRBJ2-7; possible D gene TRBD2, 6 bases. The CDR3 consists of 12 residues. V was pared by 4 bases and J by 7 bases, with 11 bases between. CDR1 and CDR2 from the germline V gene are MNHEY and SVGEGT. The chain's CDR3 is CASSWEAREQYF. CDR3 nucleotide sequence: TGTGCCAGCAGTTGGGAGGCGAGGGAGCAGTACTTC.

The chain recombines TRBV6-6 with TRBJ1-3; a weak D match, TRBD1 (5 bases). Germline loops: CDR1 MNHNY, CDR2 SVGAGI (reference sequence). CDR3 length: 14 amino acids. Trimming cost V 2 bases and J 7 bases, with 12 bases left between them. The CDR3 DNA is TGTGCCAGCAGTTACGACAGATCAAGGAACACCATATATTTT. Its protein is CASSYDRSRNTIYF.

On this clone itself: One end of the junction does not line up with germline, which may come from a read error. The V and J genes are TRBV7-7 and TRBJ2-2; D is unclear. This CDR3 is built from 15 residues. Germline V gene sequence: CDR1 SSHAT, CDR2 FNYEAQ (reference sequence). The CDR3 sequence is CASSLGQKNTGELFF. DNA of the CDR3: TGTGCTAGCAGCTTAGGGCAGAAGAACACCGGGGAGCTGTTTTTT.

The CDR3 region is CASSLGSGRSDTQYF. The CDR3 region has the DNA TGTGCCAGCAGCTTAGGTAGCGGGAGGAGCGATACGCAGTATTTT. The chain employs TRBV7-7 and TRBJ2-3; TRBD2 aligns across 10 bases. Germline-derived CDR1 and CDR2 are SSHAT and FNYEAQ (reference sequence). CDR3 length equals 15 residues. Losses at the gene ends were 1 base for V and 6 bases for J; bases not matched to a gene: 4.

The V and J genes are TRBV13 and TRBJ1-6; maybe TRBD1 (6 bases). Trimming stripped 3 bases from V and 9 bases from J, with 15 bases between. The CDR3 consists of 15 residues. CDR1 PRHDT and CDR2 FYEKMQ come from the germline V gene (reference sequence). Here the CDR3 DNA reads TGTGCCAGCAGCTTGAGACAGGCCATAGGTTCACCCCTCCACTTT. Translating it yields CASSLRQAIGSPLHF. Together with reference TRBV13 and TRBJ1-6, the CDR3 gives the full variable domain: AAGVIQSPRHLIKEKRETATLKCYPIPRHDTVYWYQQGPGQDPQFLISFYEKMQSDKGSIPDRFSAQQFSDYHSELNMSSLELGDSALYFCASSLRQAIGSPLHFGNGTRLTVT.

V is TRBV5-1 and J is TRBJ2-6; TRBD1 is a possible D gene (5 bases). Germline assignment: CDR1 SGHRS and CDR2 YFSETQ. The CDR3 is 17 residues long. Trimming shortened V by 4 bases and J by 0 bases, and 14 bases separated the two germline ends. The CDR3 DNA sequence: TGCGCCAGCAGCCTGACAGTTGTAATCTCTGGGGCCAACGTCCTGACTTTC. Amino acids: CASSLTVVISGANVLTF.

This sequence joins TRBV30 and TRBJ1-4; perhaps TRBD1 as D (6 bases). This CDR3 spans 16 amino acids. V lost 1 base to trimming and J lost 8 bases, with 20 bases between them. CDR1 and CDR2 from the germline V gene are GTSNPN and SVGIG (reference sequence). CDR3 sequence (DNA): TGTGCCTGGAGTGGCCCAGGGGCAAATTGGAAAGAAAAACTGTTTTTT. As protein: CAWSGPGANWKEKLFF.

V is TRBV9 and J is TRBJ2-3; TRBD2 matches 14 bases. V lost 2 bases and J lost 7; bases outside the gene matches: 6. CDR1 SGDLS and CDR2 YYNGEE come from the germline V gene. The CDR3 is 16 residues long. The CDR3 loop reads CASSVATSGGAHTQYF. CDR3 in DNA: TGTGCCAGCAGCGTTGCGACTAGCGGGGGGGCCCATACGCAGTATTTT.

The table lists this clone with a count of one. CDR3 sequence reads: CASSLMPGQANSPLHF. The CDR3, as DNA: TGTGCCAGCTCACTTATGCCGGGACAGGCTAATTCACCCCTCCACTTT. The chain recombines TRBV18 with TRBJ1-6; 8 bases align to TRBD1. The CDR3 sequence is 16 residues long. CDR1 and CDR2 from the germline V gene are KGHSH and LQKENI. V shed 4 bases and J 6 bases; nucleotides not matched to a gene: 8.

This chain uses TRBV7-2 with TRBJ2-3, with 12 nucleotides matching TRBD2. CDR1 is SGHTA and CDR2 is FQGNSA in the germline V gene. With V trimmed by 3 bases and J by 4 bases, 5 bases remained unmatched. CDR3 length: 16 residues. The chain's CDR3 is CASSLASGRAADTQYF. In DNA, the CDR3 is TGTGCCAGCAGCTTGGCTAGCGGGAGGGCTGCAGATACGCAGTATTTT. The full variable domain, with the rest looked up from reference TRBV7-2 and TRBJ2-3, is GAGVSQSPSNKVTEKGKDVELRCDPISGHTALYWYRQSLGQGLEFLIYFQGNSAPDKSGLPSDRFSAERTGGSVSTLTIQRTQQEDSAVYLCASSLASGRAADTQYFGPGTRLTVL.

This chain joins TRBV28 and TRBJ1-1; possible D gene TRBD1, 5 bases. Germline lookup yields CDR1 MDHEN and CDR2 SYDVKM. The CDR3 is made up of 15 amino acids. Trimming took 2 bases from V and 5 from J, leaving 15 bases between them. CDR3 sequence (DNA): TGTGCCAGCAGTTTACCCCGATTATCAGGGACTGAAGCTTTCTTT. It encodes CASSLPRLSGTEAFF.

This clone has a single count. The V gene is TRBV7-9, the J gene TRBJ2-5; possibly TRBD1 for D (5 bases). Trimming removed 7 bases at V and 2 bases at J, with 17 bases between. The CDR3 is 15 residues long. Germline CDR1 reads SEHNR; CDR2 reads FQNEAQ (reference sequence). CDR3 loop: CASTITGGVQETQYF. CDR3 nucleotides: TGTGCCAGCACCATTACAGGTGGGGTACAAGAGACCCAGTACTTC.